This T cell receptor (beta chain) was retrieved from a study of T-cell reconstitution after alpha-beta-depleted transplantation in children. CDR3 length: 13 amino acids. Trimming removed 7 bases at V and 0 bases at J, with 7 bases between. The germline CDR1 and CDR2 sequences are LNHNV and YYDKDF (reference sequence). Study-wide findings and caveats: Several hundred graft clones that had expanded were reportedly the source of alpha-beta T cells about two months after transplant. By one year post-transplant, T-cell counts and diversity largely arose from T cells that were newly produced.

Unique molecular identifiers were built into the TCRbeta library. TCRdb passed the PCR reads through MiXCR, listing each CDR3 protein once. The sample holds about 300,000 distinct CDR3 sequences, 9.5% to 13% seen once. About this clonotype: Its antigen remains unknown.

Specimen: PBMCs, collected before TCRalphabeta/CD19-depleted stem cell transplant. This receptor was identified in a boy in the first two years of life with acute myeloid leukemia, due to receive a stem cell transplant. The chain carries TRBV15 and TRBJ2-1, with D maybe TRBD1 (5 bases). In nucleotides, the CDR3 is TGTGCCACCACGGACATCTCCTACAATGAGCAGTTCTTC. Its protein product is CATTDISYNEQFF.